The clone carrying this TCR beta chain was recorded a few times. Its cognate antigen is unknown. This sample is part of a study of beta chain features in type 1 diabetes. Study findings and constraints: A moderate, significant TCRB CDR3 shortening appeared in type 1 diabetes across four CD4+ subsets.

Expressed TCRB transcripts were sequenced after all isolated RNA was converted to cDNA. Assay: immunoSEQ multiplex PCR; the TCRdb copy retains only in-frame clones and omits some. The sample has a few hundred thousand clones; roughly 12% are singletons. V lost 1 base to trimming and J lost 3 bases; unmatched junction nucleotides: 5. The germline V gene encodes CDR1 SGHDN and CDR2 FVKESK. The CDR3 consists of 16 residues. The sample taken for sequencing was naive CD4+ T cells from blood. V gene TRBV14 combines with J gene TRBJ2-1, with TRBD2 matching 8 bases. This TCR was recovered from a woman between 18 and 30 years old with type 1 diabetes. The CDR3: CASSQGPGTSYNEQFF. CDR3 DNA: TGTGCCAGCAGCCAAGGCCCCGGGACTAGCTACAATGAGCAGTTCTTC.